This record covers a single T cell receptor (beta chain). Its antigen is not identified. This record comes from a study of cytomegalovirus exposure and HLA in healthy donors. Study-level points and caveats: Investigators reported more than 150 TCR beta chains as tied to cytomegalovirus. Among TCR sequences, most were rare, though some public TCRs appeared in many donors. The tendency of first-cohort TCR clusters to co-occur in the 90 to 150 validation repertoires emerged from a later analysis.

It was the approximately 110-subject validation cohort, separate from the roughly 700-subject first cohort, to which the donors belonged. Libraries were prepared by immunoSEQ multiplex PCR; TCRdb keeps only in-frame clonotypes and omits some of them. In the table there are around 350,000 clones, just over 85% of which are singletons. From germline, CDR1 is SGHDN and CDR2 FVKESK. The CDR3 runs to 16 residues. V lost 0 bases and J 3 bases, leaving 14 bases between the germline ends. The genes are TRBV14 and TRBJ1-2; D may be TRBD1 (5 bases). Sequencing was carried out using PBMCs. The receptor comes from a woman in her late teens or twenties in good health and CMV-seronegative. The CDR3 coding sequence is TGTGCCAGCAGCCAAGACTGGGGGGGGTTCGACTATGGCTACACCTTC. This translates into CASSQDWGGFDYGYTF. Looking up the rest from reference TRBV14 and TRBJ1-2 gives the full variable domain: EAGVTQFPSHSVIEKGQTVTLRCDPISGHDNLYWYRRVMGKEIKFLLHFVKESKQDESGMPNNRFLAERTGGTYSTLKVQPAELEDSGVYFCASSQDWGGFDYGYTFGSGTRLTVV.